One sample yielded the 15 T cell receptor beta chains listed below, sequenced in a study of identifying expanded T cells in peripheral blood. Measured with immunoSEQ multiplex PCR; TCRdb has only the in-frame clones, and not every one. The sample holds about 98,000 clones, 70% to 90% seen once. Sample: blood. All receptors derive from a person between 18 and 75 years old in good health.

V and J are TRBV7-9 and TRBJ2-7; TRBD1 aligns across 7 bases. The CDR3 consists of 14 residues. CDR1 is SEHNR and CDR2 is FQNEAQ in the germline V gene (reference sequence). With 6 bases clipped from V and 4 bases from J, the junction kept 9 bases outside the gene matches. For the CDR3, the DNA is TGTGCCAGCAGATTGACGGGACAGACTTACGAGCAGTACTTC. Residues: CASRLTGQTYEQYF.

In DNA, the CDR3 is TGTGCCAGCAGCTTCGACAGAATCCAAGAGACCCAGTACTTC. Translated: CASSFDRIQETQYF. The V call is TRBV28, the J call TRBJ2-5; maybe TRBD1 (5 bases). With 6 bases removed from V and 1 base from J, the gap between germline ends came to 12 bases. CDR1 and CDR2 from the germline V gene are MDHEN and SYDVKM. The CDR3 covers 14 residues. Supplemented by reference TRBV28 and TRBJ2-5, the full variable domain reads DVKVTQSSRYLVKRTGEKVFLECVQDMDHENMFWYRQDPGLGLRLIYFSYDVKMKEKGDIPEGYSVSREKKERFSLILESASTNQTSMYLCASSFDRIQETQYFGPGTRLLVL.

The rearrangement joins TRBV4-3 to TRBJ2-2; 7 nucleotides match TRBD1. This CDR3 is built from 16 residues. V shed 0 bases and J 3 bases; nucleotides not matched to a gene: 4. Germline CDR1 and CDR2: LGHNA and YSLEER. The CDR3 DNA reads TGCGCCAGCAGCCAAGATTACAGGGGCTACACCGGGGAGCTGTTTTTT. It codes for CASSQDYRGYTGELFF.

The V and J genes are TRBV4-1 and TRBJ1-3; D gene unclear. Germline V CDR1 and CDR2: MGHRA, YSYEKL. V lost 1 base and J lost 4, with 8 bases in between. This CDR3 has 14 residues. The CDR3 DNA reads as TGCGCCAGCAGCCAAGGCCAGATCGGAAACACCATATATTTT. Translating gives CASSQGQIGNTIYF.

This CDR3 is CASSLVSRGRGGAYEQYF. The CDR3 bases are TGCGCCAGCAGCTTGGTGAGTCGGGGCCGGGGTGGGGCCTACGAGCAGTACTTC. This rearrangement joins TRBV5-1 to TRBJ2-7; TRBD1 or TRBD2 may be the D gene (5 bases each). This CDR3 has 18 residues. Trimming left V 0 bases short and J 2 bases short, with 21 bases between. The germline CDR1 and CDR2 sequences are SGHRS and YFSETQ.

This clone has only one observation. V is TRBV27 and J is TRBJ2-1, with D possibly being TRBD1 or TRBD2 (5 bases each). V lost 2 bases and J 8 bases, leaving 10 bases between the germline ends. CDR3 length equals 13 residues. The germline gives CDR1 MNHEY, CDR2 SMNVEV (reference sequence). The CDR3 protein is CASSLIRDDEQFF. The CDR3 DNA reads as TGTGCCAGCAGTTTAATCAGGGACGATGAGCAGTTCTTC.

The rearrangement joins TRBV19 to TRBJ1-5; no firm D call. The CDR3 sequence is 13 residues long. The germline V and J ends were trimmed by 10 bases and 0 bases, with 10 bases remaining between them. The germline V gene has CDR1 LNHDA and CDR2 SQIVND (reference sequence). Here the CDR3 reads CATQLYSNQPQHF. CDR3 coding DNA: TGTGCCACCCAACTATATAGCAATCAGCCCCAGCATTTT.

The V gene is TRBV19, the J gene TRBJ1-5; perhaps TRBD1 as D (6 bases). CDR3 size: 13 residues. CDR1 is LNHDA, CDR2 SQIVND, per germline (reference sequence). Trimming shortened V by 6 bases and J by 6 bases, and 12 bases separated the two germline ends. CDR3 amino acids: CASSLNRAQPQHF. The CDR3, as DNA: TGTGCCAGTAGCCTGAACAGGGCTCAGCCCCAGCATTTT.

The V call is TRBV2, the J call TRBJ2-4; no clear D. V gave up 6 bases and J gave up 3 bases, with 12 bases separating them. Per the germline V gene, CDR1 is SNHLY and CDR2 is FYNNEI. The length of the CDR3 is 14 residues. CDR3 sequence (DNA): TGTGCCAGCAGAGGACCTGGTGGCAAAAACATTCAGTACTTC. It translates to CASRGPGGKNIQYF.

This chain connects TRBV27 to TRBJ2-7; D may be TRBD2 (7 bases). Germline V CDR1 and CDR2: MNHEY, SMNVEV (reference sequence). The ends were cut back, 3 bases at V and 5 bases at J, with 20 bases in the middle. The CDR3 contains 16 residues. CDR3 nucleotides: TGTGCCAGCAGTTTCTTCAAGGGGGGGAGGGCCAACGAGCAGTACTTC. This gives the protein CASSFFKGGRANEQYF.

The V gene is TRBV6-1, the J gene TRBJ1-3; the D gene is possibly TRBD1 (5 bases). The CDR3 totals 16 residues. Between the trimmed V and J ends, which lost 0 bases and 2 bases, there was a span of 11 bases. Per the germline V gene, CDR1 is MNHNS and CDR2 is SASEGT. This CDR3 is CASSEAAGGTGNTIYF. The CDR3 DNA sequence: TGTGCCAGCAGTGAAGCGGCCGGGGGGACTGGAAACACCATATATTTT.

This chain joins TRBV14 and TRBJ1-5; no clear D gene. Germline CDR1 is SGHDN and CDR2 is FVKESK. This CDR3 region has 13 residues. The V and J ends lost 1 base and 9 bases respectively, with 10 bases between them. CDR3 protein: CASSQGVSRPQHF. Here the CDR3 DNA reads TGTGCCAGCAGCCAAGGCGTTAGCAGGCCCCAGCATTTT.

V usage is TRBV19 and J usage is TRBJ2-1, with 8 positions matching TRBD1. The V gene end was trimmed by 10 bases and the J gene end by 8 bases; junction bases not matched to a gene: 10. Germline V gene lookup returns CDR1 LNHDA and CDR2 SQIVND (reference sequence). This CDR3 comprises 13 residues. Here the CDR3 reads CATAGTGRDEQFF. The CDR3, as DNA: TGTGCCACGGCCGGGACAGGACGTGATGAGCAGTTCTTC.

The chain combines TRBV4-1 with TRBJ2-7; possibly TRBD1 for D (5 bases). This CDR3 has 14 residues. Germline V lookup: CDR1 MGHRA, CDR2 YSYEKL. Trimming stripped 3 bases from V and 4 bases from J, with 13 bases between. This CDR3 is CASSQDTSGYEQYF. The CDR3 DNA is TGCGCCAGCAGCCAGGACACTTCAGGGTACGAGCAGTACTTC.

The chain recombines TRBV28 with TRBJ1-2; a possible D gene is TRBD1 (5 bases). Germline CDR1 MDHEN, CDR2 SYDVKM. This CDR3 is 14 amino acids long. Trimming shortened V by 5 bases and J by 8 bases, and 18 bases separated the two germline ends. The DNA for the CDR3 is TGTGCCAGCAGTCAGACAGCCCCCGTCGAGGGCTACACCTTC. This sequence encodes CASSQTAPVEGYTF.